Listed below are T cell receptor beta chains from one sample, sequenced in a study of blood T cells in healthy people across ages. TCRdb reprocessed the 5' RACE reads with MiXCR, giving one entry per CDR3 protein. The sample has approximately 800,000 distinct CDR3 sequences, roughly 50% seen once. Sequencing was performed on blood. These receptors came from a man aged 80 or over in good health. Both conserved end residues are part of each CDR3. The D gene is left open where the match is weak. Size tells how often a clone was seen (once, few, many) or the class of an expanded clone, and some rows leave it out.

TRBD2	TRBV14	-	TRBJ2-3	TGTGCCAGCAGCCAAGATATGGGAGGGGCCCTTGGATACGCGTATTTT	CASSQDMGGALGYAYF
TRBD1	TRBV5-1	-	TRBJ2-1	TGCGCCAGCAGCTTGGACAGGGGCGCCAATAATGAGCAGTTCTTC	CASSLDRGANNEQFF
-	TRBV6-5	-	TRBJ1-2	TGTGCCAGCAGACCCCCTCAGGGGAAAGGCTACACCTTC	CASRPPQGKGYTF
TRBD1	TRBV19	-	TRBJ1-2	TGTGCCAGCTCCCAAGACAGGGCGGATGGCTACACCTTC	CASSQDRADGYTF
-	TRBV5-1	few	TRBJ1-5	TGCGCCAGCAGCCCGAATGGGGTCTATAGCAATCAGCCCCAGCATTTT	CASSPNGVYSNQPQHF
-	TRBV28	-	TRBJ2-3	TGTGCCAGCAGTTTCCTGGGCCAAGCAGATACGCAGTATTTT	CASSFLGQADTQYF
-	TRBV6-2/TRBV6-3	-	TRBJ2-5	TGTGCCAGCAGTTACCAGCGATTCGGGGAGACCCAGTACTTC	CASSYQRFGETQYF
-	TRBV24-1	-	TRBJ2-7	TGTGCCACCAGTGATTTGGTAGCCGAGCAGTACTTC	CATSDLVAEQYF
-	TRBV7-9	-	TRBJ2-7	TGTGCCAGCTACACGGCAGGGCAGGGGACCTACGAGCAGTACTTC	CASYTAGQGTYEQYF
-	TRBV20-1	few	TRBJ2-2	TGCAGTGCTAGTGACCGTAGGGTTGTTAACACCGGGGAGCTGTTTTTT	CSASDRRVVNTGELFF
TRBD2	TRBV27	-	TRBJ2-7	TGTGCCAGCAGTCTGTTAACTAGCGGGAGGCCCGCCTACGAGCAGTACTTC	CASSLLTSGRPAYEQYF
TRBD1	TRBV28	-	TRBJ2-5	TGTGCCAGCAAGACAGGGGACTACCAAGAGACCCAGTACTTC	CASKTGDYQETQYF
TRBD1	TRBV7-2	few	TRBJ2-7	TGTGCCAGCAGCCGCTGGACAGGGAGCTCCTACGAGCAGTACTTC	CASSRWTGSSYEQYF
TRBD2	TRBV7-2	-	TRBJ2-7	TGTGCCAGCAGGGAGACTAGCGGGAGCTCCTACGAGCAGTACTTC	CASRETSGSSYEQYF
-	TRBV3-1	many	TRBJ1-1	TGTGCCAGCAGCCAAGTGGTGGGAAACACTGAAGCTTTCTTT	CASSQVVGNTEAFF
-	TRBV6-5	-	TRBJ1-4	TGTGCCTCAGGGGATGGTGAAAAACTGTTTTTT	CASGDGEKLFF
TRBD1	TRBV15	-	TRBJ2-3	TGTGCCACCAGCCGTAGGACAGGGGTCACAGATACGCAGTATTTT	CATSRRTGVTDTQYF
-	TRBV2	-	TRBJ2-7	TGTGCCAGCAGGGAGAGAACCACCTCTGACTACGAGCAGTACTTC	CASRERTTSDYEQYF
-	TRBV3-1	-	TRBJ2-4	TGTGCCAGCAGCCGGGGGCGGTTAGGTATTCAGTACTTC	CASSRGRLGIQYF
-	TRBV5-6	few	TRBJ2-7	TGTGCCAGCAGCTTGGGACAAAGGGCCGAGCAGTACTTC	CASSLGQRAEQYF
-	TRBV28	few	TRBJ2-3	TGTGCCAGCACAGGCAGCACAGATACGCAGTATTTT	CASTGSTDTQYF
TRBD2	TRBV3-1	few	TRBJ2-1	TGTGCCAGCAGCCAGCCCGGGACTAGCGACAATGAGCAGTTCTTC	CASSQPGTSDNEQFF
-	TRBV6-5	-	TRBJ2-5	TGTGCCAGCAGCATCGGGAGAGTTATAGGAGAGACCCAGTACTTC	CASSIGRVIGETQYF
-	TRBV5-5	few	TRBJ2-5	TGTGCCAGCAGCCCCCGGGCTTTCCAAGAGACCCAGTACTTC	CASSPRAFQETQYF
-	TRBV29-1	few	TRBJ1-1	TGCAGCGTCGAGGGGGGAAGGACTGAAGCTTTCTTT	CSVEGGRTEAFF
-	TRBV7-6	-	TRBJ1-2	TGTGCCACGGAGGACACCACGCCTTATGGCTACACCTTC	CATEDTTPYGYTF
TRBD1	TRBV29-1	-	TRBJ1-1	TGCAGCGGTGAGACAGGGGTGAGCACTGAAGCTTTCTTT	CSGETGVSTEAFF
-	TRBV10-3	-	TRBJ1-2	TGTGCCATCAGTGGTATGCAGGGGAACTATGGCTACACCTTC	CAISGMQGNYGYTF
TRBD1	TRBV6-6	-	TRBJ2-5	TGTGCCAGCAGTTACCCGGCGGGGACAGGACTCCAAGAGACCCAGTACTTC	CASSYPAGTGLQETQYF
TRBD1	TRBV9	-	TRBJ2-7	TGTGCCAGCAGCGAATCCGGGACAGCGAACTACGAGCAGTACTTC	CASSESGTANYEQYF
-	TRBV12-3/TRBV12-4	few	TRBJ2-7	TGTGCCAGCAGTTTGACCCGTGGAGAGCAGTACTTC	CASSLTRGEQYF
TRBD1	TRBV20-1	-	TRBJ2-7	TGCAGTGCTATGACAGGGTACGAGCAGTACTTC	CSAMTGYEQYF
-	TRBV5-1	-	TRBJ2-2	TGCGCCAGCAGCTTGGACCAGGGTATCGGGGAGCTGTTTTTT	CASSLDQGIGELFF
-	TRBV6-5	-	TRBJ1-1	TGTGCCAGCCGCGACAGTCCGAACACTGAAGCTTTCTTT	CASRDSPNTEAFF
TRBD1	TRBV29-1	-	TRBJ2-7	TGCAGCGTTGCAAGAGGACAGGGGGGCGAGCAGTACTTC	CSVARGQGGEQYF
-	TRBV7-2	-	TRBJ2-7	TGTACCAGCAGCTTTTCGGGTTACGAGCAGTACTTC	CTSSFSGYEQYF
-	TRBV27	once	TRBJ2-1	TGTGCCAGCTCTTACCGTCTCGGAGTGAACAATGAGCAGTTCTTC	CASSYRLGVNNEQFF
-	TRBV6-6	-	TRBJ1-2	TGTGCCAGCAGCCGAAGGGGCGAGGGCTCAGGCTACACCTTC	CASSRRGEGSGYTF
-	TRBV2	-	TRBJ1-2	TGTGCCAGCAGTTCCCTCGTCTATGGCTACACCTTC	CASSSLVYGYTF
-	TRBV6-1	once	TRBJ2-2	TGTGCCAGCAAAATTTGGGGGTACACCGGGGAGCTGTTTTTT	CASKIWGYTGELFF
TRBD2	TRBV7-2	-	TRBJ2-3	TGTGCCAGCAGCTTTACGGGGGGGCGTATAGATACGCAGTATTTT	CASSFTGGRIDTQYF